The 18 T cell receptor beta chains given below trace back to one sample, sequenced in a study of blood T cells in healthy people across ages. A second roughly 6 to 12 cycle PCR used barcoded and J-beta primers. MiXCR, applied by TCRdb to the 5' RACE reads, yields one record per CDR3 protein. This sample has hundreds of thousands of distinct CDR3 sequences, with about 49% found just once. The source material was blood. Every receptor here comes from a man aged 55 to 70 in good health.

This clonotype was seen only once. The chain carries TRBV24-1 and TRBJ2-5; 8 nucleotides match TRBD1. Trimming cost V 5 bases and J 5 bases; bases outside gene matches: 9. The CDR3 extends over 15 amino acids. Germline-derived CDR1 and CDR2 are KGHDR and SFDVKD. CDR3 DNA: TGTGCCACCAGTGGTGGACAGGGATGGGAGGAGACCCAGTACTTC. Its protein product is CATSGGQGWEETQYF.

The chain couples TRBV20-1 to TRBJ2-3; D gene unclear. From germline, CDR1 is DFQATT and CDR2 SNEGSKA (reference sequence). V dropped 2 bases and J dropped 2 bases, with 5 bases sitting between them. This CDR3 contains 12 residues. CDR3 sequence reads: CSARTNTDTQYF. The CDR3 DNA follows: TGCAGTGCTAGAACAAACACAGATACGCAGTATTTT.

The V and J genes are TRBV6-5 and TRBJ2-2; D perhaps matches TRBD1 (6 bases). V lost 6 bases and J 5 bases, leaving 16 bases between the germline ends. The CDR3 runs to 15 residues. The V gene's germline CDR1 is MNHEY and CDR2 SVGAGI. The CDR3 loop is CASRRGKQGTGELFF. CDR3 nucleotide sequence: TGTGCCAGCAGGCGAGGAAAACAGGGAACCGGGGAGCTGTTTTTT.

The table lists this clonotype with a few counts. The CDR3 DNA reads as TGTGCCAGCAGCTTCGGGACGGTGGATAATTCACCCCTCCACTTT. Translated, it gives CASSFGTVDNSPLHF. The chain combines TRBV7-9 with TRBJ1-6; D is perhaps TRBD1 (5 bases). The CDR3 is made up of 15 amino acids. Trimming removed 3 bases at V and 5 bases at J, with 11 bases between. CDR1 and CDR2 (germline): SEHNR, FQNEAQ (reference sequence).

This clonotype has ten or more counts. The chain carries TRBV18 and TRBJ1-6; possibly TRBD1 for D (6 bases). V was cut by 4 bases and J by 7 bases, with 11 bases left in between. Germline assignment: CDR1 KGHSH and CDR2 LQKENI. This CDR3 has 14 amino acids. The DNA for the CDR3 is TGTGCCAGCTCACGAGAGGGGGTCAATTCACCCCTCCACTTT. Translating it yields CASSREGVNSPLHF.

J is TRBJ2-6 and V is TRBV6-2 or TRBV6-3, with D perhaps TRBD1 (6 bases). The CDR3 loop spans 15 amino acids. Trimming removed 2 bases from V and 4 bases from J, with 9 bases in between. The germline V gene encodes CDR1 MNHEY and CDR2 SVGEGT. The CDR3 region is CASSYGGPGANVLTF. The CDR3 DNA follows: TGTGCCAGCAGTTACGGGGGCCCCGGGGCCAACGTCCTGACTTTC.

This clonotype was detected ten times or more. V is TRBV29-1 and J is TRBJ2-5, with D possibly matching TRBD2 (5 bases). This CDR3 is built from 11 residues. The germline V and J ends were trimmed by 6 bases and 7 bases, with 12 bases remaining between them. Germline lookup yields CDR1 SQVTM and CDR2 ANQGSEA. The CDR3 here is CSVPLRGTQYF. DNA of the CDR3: TGCAGCGTCCCCCTTCGGGGGACCCAGTACTTC.

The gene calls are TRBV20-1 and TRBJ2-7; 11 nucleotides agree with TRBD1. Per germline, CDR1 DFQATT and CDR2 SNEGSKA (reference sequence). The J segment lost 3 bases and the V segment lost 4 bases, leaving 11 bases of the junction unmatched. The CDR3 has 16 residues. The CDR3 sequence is CSAIGSGTGGIYEQYF. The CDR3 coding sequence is TGCAGTGCTATAGGGTCCGGGACAGGGGGAATCTACGAGCAGTACTTC.

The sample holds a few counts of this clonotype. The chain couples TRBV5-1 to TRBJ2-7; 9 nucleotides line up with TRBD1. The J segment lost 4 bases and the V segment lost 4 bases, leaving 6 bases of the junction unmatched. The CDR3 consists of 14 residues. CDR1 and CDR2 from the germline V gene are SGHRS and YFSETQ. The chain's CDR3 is CASSPRTGDYEQYF. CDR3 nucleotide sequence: TGCGCCAGCAGCCCAAGGACAGGGGATTACGAGCAGTACTTC.

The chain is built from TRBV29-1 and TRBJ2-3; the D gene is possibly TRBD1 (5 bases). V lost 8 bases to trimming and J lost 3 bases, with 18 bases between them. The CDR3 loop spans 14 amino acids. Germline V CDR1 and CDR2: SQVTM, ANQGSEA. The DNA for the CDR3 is TGCAGCATTACGGCAGGGAAGGTTACAGATACGCAGTATTTT. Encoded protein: CSITAGKVTDTQYF.

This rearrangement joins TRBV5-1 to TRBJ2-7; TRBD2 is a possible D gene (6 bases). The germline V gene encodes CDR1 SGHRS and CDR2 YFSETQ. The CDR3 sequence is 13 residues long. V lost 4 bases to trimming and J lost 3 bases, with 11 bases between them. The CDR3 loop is CASSTSTSYEQYF. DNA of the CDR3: TGCGCCAGCAGCACCTCGACTAGCTACGAGCAGTACTTC.

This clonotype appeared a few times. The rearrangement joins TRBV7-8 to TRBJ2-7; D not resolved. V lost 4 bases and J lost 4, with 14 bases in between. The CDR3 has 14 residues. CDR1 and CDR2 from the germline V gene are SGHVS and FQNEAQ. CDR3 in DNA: TGTGCCAGCAGCTCCACAAGGGATGGTTACGAGCAGTACTTC. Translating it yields CASSSTRDGYEQYF.

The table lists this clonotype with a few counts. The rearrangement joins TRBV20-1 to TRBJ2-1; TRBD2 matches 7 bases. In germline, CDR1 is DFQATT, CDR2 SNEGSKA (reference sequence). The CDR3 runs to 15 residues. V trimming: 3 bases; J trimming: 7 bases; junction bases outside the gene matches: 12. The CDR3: CSASWREGTANEQFF. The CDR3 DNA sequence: TGCAGTGCTAGCTGGAGGGAGGGTACTGCGAATGAGCAGTTCTTC.

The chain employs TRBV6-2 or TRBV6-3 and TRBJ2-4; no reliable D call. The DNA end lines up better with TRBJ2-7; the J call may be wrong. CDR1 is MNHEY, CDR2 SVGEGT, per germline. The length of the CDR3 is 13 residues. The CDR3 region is CASAYARTYEQYF. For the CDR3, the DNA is TGTGCCAGCGCATATGCCAGGACCTACGAGCAGTACTTC.

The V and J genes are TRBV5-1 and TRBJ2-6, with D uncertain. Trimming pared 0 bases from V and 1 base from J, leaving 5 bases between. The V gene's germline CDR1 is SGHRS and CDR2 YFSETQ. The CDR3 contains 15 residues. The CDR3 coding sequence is TGCGCCAGCAGCTTGGATTGGTCTGGGGCCAACGTCCTGACTTTC. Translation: CASSLDWSGANVLTF.

CDR3 DNA sequence: TGTGCCAGCAGCTTGTGGAGGGGGAAGACAGATACGCAGTATTTT. It encodes CASSLWRGKTDTQYF. The chain recombines TRBV7-8 with TRBJ2-3; D is tentatively TRBD1 or TRBD2 (6 bases each). Deletions cut 3 bases from V and 3 bases from J, with 13 bases between. The CDR3 loop spans 15 amino acids. Germline V gene sequence: CDR1 SGHVS, CDR2 FQNEAQ.

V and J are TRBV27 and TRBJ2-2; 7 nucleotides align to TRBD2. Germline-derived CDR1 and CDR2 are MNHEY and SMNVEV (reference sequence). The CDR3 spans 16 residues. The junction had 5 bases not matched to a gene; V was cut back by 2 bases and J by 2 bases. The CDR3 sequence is CASSLSGGGNTGELFF. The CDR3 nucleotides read TGTGCCAGCAGTTTAAGTGGGGGGGGAAACACCGGGGAGCTGTTTTTT.

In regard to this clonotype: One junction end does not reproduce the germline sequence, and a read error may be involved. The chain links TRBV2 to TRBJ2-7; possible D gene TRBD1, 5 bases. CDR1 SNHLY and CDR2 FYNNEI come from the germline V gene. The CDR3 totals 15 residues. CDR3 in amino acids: CASSERTTVTYEQYF. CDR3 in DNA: TGCGCCAGCAGTGAAAGGACAACAGTTACCTACGAGCAGTACTTC.